These T cell receptor beta chains were read from a single sample in a study of T-cell reconstitution after alpha-beta-depleted transplantation in children. TCRdb redid the calling of the PCR reads with MiXCR, one entry per CDR3 protein. The sample has about 410,000 distinct CDR3 sequences; roughly 21% are singletons. Material: PBMCs from the stem cell graft donor, obtained from the stem cell graft. The receptors derive from a human donor who donated a stem cell graft to a child with acute myeloid leukemia. Both conserved end residues are part of each CDR3. The D gene is left open where the match is weak. Clone size is shown for a subset of rows, as once, few, many or a class of expanded clone.

clone_size j_call v_call d_call cdr3_aa cdr3_nt
. TRBJ1-1 TRBV28 TRBD1 CAGRDSLRPEAFF TGTGCCGGAAGGGACAGCCTACGACCCGAAGCTTTCTTT
. TRBJ2-1 TRBV5-6 . CASSLPVGGQPFF TGTGCCAGCAGCTTGCCGGTCGGGGGACAGCCGTTCTTC
few TRBJ1-2 TRBV10-3 . CAISESAVNYGYTF TGTGCCATCAGTGAGTCAGCAGTTAACTATGGCTACACCTTC
few TRBJ2-6 TRBV5-8 . CASSLELGSGANVLTF TGTGCCAGCAGCTTGGAACTGGGGTCTGGGGCCAACGTCCTGACTTTC
. TRBJ2-7 TRBV3-1 TRBD2 CASSQPLTSVYEQYF TGTGCCAGCAGCCAGCCCCTGACTAGCGTCTACGAGCAGTACTTC
. TRBJ1-3 TRBV4-3 . CASSQELDFSGNTIYF TGCGCCAGCAGCCAAGAGCTGGATTTCTCTGGAAACACCATATATTTT
. TRBJ2-3 TRBV5-1 . CASSARQETSSTDTQYF TGCGCCAGCAGCGCCCGACAGGAAACATCTAGCACAGATACGCAGTATTTT
. TRBJ2-7 TRBV12-3/TRBV12-4 . CASSWGVPGLSYEQYF TGTGCCAGCAGTTGGGGTGTCCCCGGCCTCTCCTACGAGCAGTACTTC
few TRBJ1-1 TRBV5-5 . CASSPGGGTTEAFF TGTGCCAGCAGCCCCGGGGGCGGGACCACTGAAGCTTTCTTT
many TRBJ2-1 TRBV20-1 TRBD2 CSARTAVAGLGEQFF TGCAGTGCTAGGACCGCGGTAGCGGGACTCGGTGAGCAGTTCTTC
few TRBJ2-1 TRBV13 TRBD2 CASSLGGRGGSYNEQFF TGTGCCAGCAGCTTAGGCGGGAGGGGGGGATCCTACAATGAGCAGTTCTTC
many TRBJ2-5 TRBV27 TRBD1 CASSFTTGLGETQYF TGTGCCAGCAGTTTCACGACAGGGCTGGGAGAGACCCAGTACTTC
. TRBJ2-7 TRBV20-1 TRBD2 CSARGLAETYEQYF TGCAGTGCACGGGGACTAGCGGAAACCTACGAGCAGTACTTC
. TRBJ2-7 TRBV7-9 . CASRAGGNEQYF TGTGCCAGCAGAGCTGGGGGGAACGAGCAGTACTTC
. TRBJ2-1 TRBV11-2 TRBD1 CASNPDRGDEQFF TGTGCCAGCAACCCAGACAGGGGCGATGAGCAGTTCTTC
few TRBJ2-3 TRBV20-1 TRBD2 CSALLAGVGDTQYF TGCAGTGCACTACTAGCGGGAGTAGGAGATACGCAGTATTTT
few TRBJ1-1 TRBV29-1 . CSARGRGTEAFF TGCAGCGCTAGGGGAAGGGGCACTGAAGCTTTCTTT
. TRBJ2-3 TRBV28 TRBD2 CASSFTWTSGSTDTQYF TGTGCCAGCAGTTTCACCTGGACTAGCGGGAGCACAGATACGCAGTATTTT
many TRBJ2-3 TRBV12-3/TRBV12-4 . CASKTTTDTQYF TGTGCCAGCAAAACCACCACAGATACGCAGTATTTT
many TRBJ2-1 TRBV29-1 . CSVGGNSYNEQFF TGCAGCGTTGGCGGGAACTCCTACAATGAGCAGTTCTTC
few TRBJ1-4 TRBV27 . CASRPQIVEISEKLFF TGTGCCAGCAGACCTCAGATCGTAGAGATCAGTGAAAAACTGTTTTTT
. TRBJ1-1 TRBV19 TRBD1 CASSIGTGTNTEAFF TGTGCCAGTAGTATTGGGACAGGCACGAACACTGAAGCTTTCTTT
few TRBJ2-7 TRBV6-2/TRBV6-3 . CASALVGVVGEQYF TGTGCCAGCGCCCTCGTCGGGGTCGTCGGGGAGCAGTACTTC
. TRBJ2-3 TRBV5-1 . CASSLPQATSTDTQYF TGCGCCAGCAGCTTGCCGCAGGCGACTAGCACAGATACGCAGTATTTT
. TRBJ2-1 TRBV9 . CASSASSYNEQFF TGTGCCAGCAGCGCGTCTAGCTACAATGAGCAGTTCTTC
few TRBJ1-3 TRBV12-3/TRBV12-4 . CATLRGSSGNTIYF TGTGCCACCTTGAGGGGGAGCTCTGGAAACACCATATATTTT
few TRBJ1-1 TRBV12-3/TRBV12-4 . CASSFIGGGTEAFF TGTGCCAGCAGTTTTATAGGTGGGGGAACTGAAGCTTTCTTT
. TRBJ2-1 TRBV27 . CASSPSTGWEFF TGTGCCAGCAGTCCATCGACGGGGTGGGAGTTCTTC
. TRBJ2-3 TRBV20-1 TRBD2 CSANLLAGLEDTQYF TGCAGTGCCAACCTACTAGCGGGACTTGAGGATACGCAGTATTTT
few TRBJ2-7 TRBV14 TRBD2 CASSQLAGRLEQYF TGTGCCAGCAGCCAACTAGCGGGGCGTTTGGAGCAGTACTTC
many TRBJ2-7 TRBV15 . CATSRGNDGTYEQYF TGTGCCACCAGCAGAGGGAATGACGGTACCTACGAGCAGTACTTC
. TRBJ1-3 TRBV20-1 . CSARDRLYSLSSGNTIYF TGCAGTGCTAGAGATCGTCTCTACAGTTTGAGCTCTGGAAACACCATATATTTT
. TRBJ2-7 TRBV15 . CATSRDRGGEQYF TGTGCCACCAGCAGAGATAGGGGCGGCGAGCAGTACTTC
few TRBJ1-1 TRBV7-2 . CASSSVGDTEAFF TGTGCCAGCAGCTCAGTGGGGGACACTGAAGCTTTCTTT
few TRBJ2-2 TRBV7-6 . CASSLGQGRNTGELFF TGTGCCAGCAGCTTAGGGCAGGGACGGAACACCGGGGAGCTGTTTTTT
. TRBJ1-5 TRBV24-1 . CATSDPRGDLNQPQHF TGTGCCACCAGTGACCCGAGAGGGGACCTCAATCAGCCCCAGCATTTT